One sample yielded the 6 T cell receptor beta chains listed below, sequenced in a study of T cell repertoires in cytomegalovirus infection. TCRdb passed the reads through MiXCR, listing each CDR3 protein once. The sample consists of hundreds of thousands of distinct CDR3 sequences, 20% to 30% of them appearing once. The sequencing input was CD8+ T cells from PBMCs. Receptor source: a human donor in good health (CMV status not recorded). Some clones in this sample may be carry-over from other donors' samples.

The chain combines TRBV14 with TRBJ2-1, with D uncertain. Per germline, CDR1 SGHDN and CDR2 FVKESK. CDR3 length: 12 amino acids. V lost 3 bases, J lost 10 bases, and 10 bases lay in between. The CDR3 nucleotides read TGTGCCAGCAGCCACACCATGGTAGAGCAGTTCTTC. Translated, it gives CASSHTMVEQFF.

The chain recombines TRBV6-5 with TRBJ2-4; D remains unclear. Germline V gene data show CDR1 as MNHEY and CDR2 as SVGAGI. V was cut by 8 bases and J by 6 bases, with 11 bases left in between. This CDR3 region has 12 residues. CDR3 region: CASSDWGNIQYF. In nucleotides, the CDR3 is TGTGCCAGCTCTGACTGGGGAAACATTCAGTACTTC.

This chain joins TRBV11-1 and TRBJ1-2, with D perhaps TRBD1 (5 bases). The V end lost 0 bases, the J end lost 8 bases, and 13 bases lay between the germline ends. Germline V gene lookup returns CDR1 SGHAT and CDR2 FQDESV (reference sequence). The CDR3 loop spans 14 amino acids. The CDR3: CASSLAGGLRGYTF. The CDR3 coding sequence is TGTGCCAGCAGCTTAGCTGGGGGTCTGCGCGGCTACACCTTC.

This clonotype was found a few times. The DNA of the CDR3 is TGTGCCAGCAGTAACATGGGACAGCCGGGACTAGATCCCGGGGAGCTGTTTTTT. This translates into CASSNMGQPGLDPGELFF. The rearrangement links TRBV6-5 to TRBJ2-2; tentative D call: TRBD2 (8 bases). CDR1 is MNHEY and CDR2 is SVGAGI in the germline V gene. The CDR3 covers 18 residues. V gave up 5 bases and J gave up 6 bases, with 25 bases separating them.

The chain uses TRBV28 and TRBJ2-3; D might be TRBD1 (6 bases). Trimming cost V 0 bases and J 5 bases, with 12 bases left between them. Per germline, CDR1 MDHEN and CDR2 SYDVKM. The CDR3 contains 15 residues. DNA for the CDR3: TGTGCCAGCAGTTTATGGGGGGCTTGGGGAGATACGCAGTATTTT. Its translation is CASSLWGAWGDTQYF.

The rearrangement joins TRBV3-1 to TRBJ2-1, with TRBD2 as a possible D gene (6 bases). CDR1 is LGHDT, CDR2 YNNKEL, per germline (reference sequence). Trimming removed 6 bases from V and 6 bases from J, with 18 bases in between. The CDR3 is made up of 15 amino acids. CDR3 bases: TGTGCCAGCAGTGACAGACTAGGGACCCTCAATGAGCAGTTCTTC. This sequence encodes CASSDRLGTLNEQFF.